Described below is a single T cell receptor beta chain sequence and its context. An end of the junction differs from the germline gene, which may be a read error. These data are taken from a study of cytomegalovirus exposure and HLA in healthy donors. Both 60 Vbeta primers and 13 Jbeta primers went into the PCR. Profiling relied on immunoSEQ multiplex PCR, and the TCRdb table lists in-frame clones only, not all of them. The data hold 150,000 to 200,000 clones, with approximately 72% observed a single time. Per the germline V gene, CDR1 is SGHRS and CDR2 is YFSETQ. The CDR3 length is 10 residues. The sequenced sample was PBMCs. The clonotype was recovered from a human donor in good health. This rearrangement joins TRBV5-1 to TRBJ1-6; TRBD1 aligns across 8 bases. The CDR3 coding sequence is TGCGCCGGGGTCCGGGGACAGGATAAATTT. Translation gives CAGVRGQDKF.